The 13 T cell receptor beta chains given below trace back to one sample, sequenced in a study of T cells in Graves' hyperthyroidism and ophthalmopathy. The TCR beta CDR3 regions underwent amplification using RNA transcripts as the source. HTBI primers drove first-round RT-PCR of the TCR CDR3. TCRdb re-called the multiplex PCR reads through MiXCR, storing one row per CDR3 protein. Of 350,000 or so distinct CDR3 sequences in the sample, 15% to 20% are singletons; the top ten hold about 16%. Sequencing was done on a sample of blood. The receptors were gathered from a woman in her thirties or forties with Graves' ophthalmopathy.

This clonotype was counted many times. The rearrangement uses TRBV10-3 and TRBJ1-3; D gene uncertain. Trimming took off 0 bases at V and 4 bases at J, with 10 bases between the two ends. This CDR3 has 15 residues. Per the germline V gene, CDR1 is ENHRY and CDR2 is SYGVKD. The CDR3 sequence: CAISESYRRGNTIYF. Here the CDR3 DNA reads TGTGCCATCAGTGAGTCGTACCGCCGGGGAAACACCATATATTTT.

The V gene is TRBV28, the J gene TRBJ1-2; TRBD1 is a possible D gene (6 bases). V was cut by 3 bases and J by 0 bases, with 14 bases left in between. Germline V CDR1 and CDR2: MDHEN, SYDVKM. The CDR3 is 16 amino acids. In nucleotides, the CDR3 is TGTGCCAGCAGTTTCCCGCCGGACAGATCTAACTATGGCTACACCTTC. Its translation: CASSFPPDRSNYGYTF.

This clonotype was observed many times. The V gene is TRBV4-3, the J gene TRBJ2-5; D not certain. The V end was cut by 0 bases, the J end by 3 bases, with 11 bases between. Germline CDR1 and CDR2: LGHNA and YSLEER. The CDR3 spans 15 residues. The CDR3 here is CASSQERSAKETQYF. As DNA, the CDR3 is TGCGCCAGCAGCCAAGAGAGGTCAGCTAAAGAGACCCAGTACTTC.

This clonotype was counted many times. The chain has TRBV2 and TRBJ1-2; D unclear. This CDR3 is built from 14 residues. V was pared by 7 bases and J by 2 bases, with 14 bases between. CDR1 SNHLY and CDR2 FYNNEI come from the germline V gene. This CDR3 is CASTEPPLNYGYTF. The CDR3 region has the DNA TGTGCCAGCACCGAACCCCCGTTAAACTATGGCTACACCTTC.

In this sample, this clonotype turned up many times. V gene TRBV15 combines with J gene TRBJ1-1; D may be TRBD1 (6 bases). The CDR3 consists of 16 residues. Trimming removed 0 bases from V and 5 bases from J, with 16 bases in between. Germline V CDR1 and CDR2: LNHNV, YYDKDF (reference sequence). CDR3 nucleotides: TGTGCCACCAGCAGAGAAAGACAGGCAGCGGGTACTGAAGCTTTCTTT. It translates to CATSRERQAAGTEAFF. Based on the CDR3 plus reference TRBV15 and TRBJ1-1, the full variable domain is DAMVIQNPRYQVTQFGKPVTLSCSQTLNHNVMYWYQQKSSQAPKLLFHYYDKDFNNEADTPDNFQSRRPNTSFCFLDIRSPGLGDTAMYLCATSRERQAAGTEAFFGQGTRLTVV.

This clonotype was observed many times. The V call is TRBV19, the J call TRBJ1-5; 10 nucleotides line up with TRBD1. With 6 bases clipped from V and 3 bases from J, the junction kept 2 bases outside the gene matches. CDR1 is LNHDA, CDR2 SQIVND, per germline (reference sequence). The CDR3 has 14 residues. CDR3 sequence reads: CASRGQGHNQPQHF. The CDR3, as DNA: TGTGCCAGTAGGGGACAGGGGCACAATCAGCCCCAGCATTTT.

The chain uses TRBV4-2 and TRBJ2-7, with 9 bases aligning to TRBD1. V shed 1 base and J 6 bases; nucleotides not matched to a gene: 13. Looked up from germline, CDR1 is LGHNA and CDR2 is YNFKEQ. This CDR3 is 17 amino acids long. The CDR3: CASSQVTPGQGFREQYF. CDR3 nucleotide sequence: TGTGCCAGCAGCCAAGTAACTCCGGGACAGGGCTTCCGCGAGCAGTACTTC.

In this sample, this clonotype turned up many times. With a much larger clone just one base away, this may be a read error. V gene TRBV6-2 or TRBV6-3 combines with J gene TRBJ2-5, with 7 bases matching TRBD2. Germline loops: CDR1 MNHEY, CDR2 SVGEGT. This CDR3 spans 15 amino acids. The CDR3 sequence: CTSSYRAGVAETQYF. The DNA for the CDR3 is TGTACCAGCAGTTACCGGGCGGGAGTGGCGGAGACCCAGTACTTC.

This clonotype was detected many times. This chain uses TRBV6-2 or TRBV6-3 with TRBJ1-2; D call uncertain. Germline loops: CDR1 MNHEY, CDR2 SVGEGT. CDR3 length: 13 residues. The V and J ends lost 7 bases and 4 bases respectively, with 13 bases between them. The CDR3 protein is CASNSAAAYGYTF. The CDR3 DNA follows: TGTGCCAGCAATTCGGCGGCAGCCTATGGCTACACCTTC.

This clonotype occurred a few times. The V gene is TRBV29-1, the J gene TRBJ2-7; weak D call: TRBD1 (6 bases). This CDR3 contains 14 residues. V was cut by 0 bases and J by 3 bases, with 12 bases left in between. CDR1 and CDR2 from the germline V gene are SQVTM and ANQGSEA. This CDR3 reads CSVEDPGQNYEQYF. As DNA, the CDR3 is TGCAGCGTTGAAGATCCGGGACAAAACTACGAGCAGTACTTC.

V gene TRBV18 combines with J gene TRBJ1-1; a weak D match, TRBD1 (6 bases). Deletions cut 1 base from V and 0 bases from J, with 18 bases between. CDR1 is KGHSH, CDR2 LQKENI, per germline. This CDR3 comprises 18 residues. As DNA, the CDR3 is TGTGCCAGCTCACCACGCCAGGGACAATCGGCCGTGAACACTGAAGCTTTCTTT. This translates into CASSPRQGQSAVNTEAFF.

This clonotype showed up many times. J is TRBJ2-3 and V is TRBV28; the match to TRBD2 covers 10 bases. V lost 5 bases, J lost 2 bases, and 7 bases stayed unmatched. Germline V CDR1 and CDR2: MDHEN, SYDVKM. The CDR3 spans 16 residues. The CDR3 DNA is TGTGCCAGCAGTCCGTCTAGCGGGAGAGACACAGATACGCAGTATTTT. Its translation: CASSPSSGRDTDTQYF.

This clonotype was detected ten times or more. This chain's CDR3 is CASSREQARDTEAFF. CDR3 sequence (DNA): TGTGCCAGCAGTCGGGAACAGGCGCGGGACACTGAAGCTTTCTTT. The chain combines TRBV6-2 or TRBV6-3 with TRBJ1-1; tentatively, D is TRBD1 (5 bases). There are 15 residues in the CDR3. The V gene's germline CDR1 is MNHEY and CDR2 SVGEGT. The V end lost 5 bases, the J end lost 3 bases, and 16 bases lay between the germline ends.